What follows describes a single TCR beta chain. This sample was included in a study of blood T cell repertoires in COVID-19. The CDR3 is made up of 15 amino acids. V lost 6 bases and J lost 3; bases outside the gene matches: 3. CDR1 and CDR2 from the germline V gene are MNHNY and SVGAGI (reference sequence). As processed by the authors: How many nucleated cells were present was estimated from reference gene primer amplification. Sequencing used immunoSEQ multiplex PCR; TCRdb keeps in-frame clones, though not all of them. V and J calls and clone size are as listed in that table; D and trimming were resolved from the DNA. Among fewer than 250,000 clones listed, under 85% were seen once. Cohort placement rested on clinical history that participants reported themselves.

This chain uses TRBV6-6 with TRBJ2-7; 15 bases line up with TRBD2. The clonotype was recovered from a man between 60 and 70 years old who had recovered from COVID-19. The sample was PBMCs or T cells enriched from blood (not recorded which). CDR3 amino acids: CASRGLAGGDYEQYF. The CDR3 DNA follows: TGTGCCAGCAGGGGACTAGCGGGGGGAGACTACGAGCAGTACTTC.